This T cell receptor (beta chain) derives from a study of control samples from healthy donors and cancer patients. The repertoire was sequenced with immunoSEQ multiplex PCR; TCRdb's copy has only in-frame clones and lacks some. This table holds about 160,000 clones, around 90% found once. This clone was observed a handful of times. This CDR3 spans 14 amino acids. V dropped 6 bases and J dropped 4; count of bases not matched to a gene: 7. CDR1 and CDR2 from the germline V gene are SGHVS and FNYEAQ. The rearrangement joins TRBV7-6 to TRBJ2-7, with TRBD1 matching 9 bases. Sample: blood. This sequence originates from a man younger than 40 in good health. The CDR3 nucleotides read TGTGCCAGCAGACCACAGGGGGCTGGGTACGAGCAGTACTTC. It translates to CASRPQGAGYEQYF.